This T cell receptor beta chain was sequenced for a study of T cell repertoires in cytomegalovirus infection. For the study at large: Public TCR beta signatures indicated both CMV infection and matching HLA type. Overall study findings and caveats: Dominating the ex vivo response were TCR beta clonotypes that were CMV-specific and HLA-C-restricted. Cumulative public TCR beta family frequency identified carriers of CMV plus the relevant HLA.

Germline values: CDR1 DFQATT, CDR2 SNEGSKA (reference sequence). CDR3 length equals 14 residues. The ends lost 1 base at V and 6 bases at J; junction bases unmatched: 3. Each CDR3 protein is one row after TCRdb ran MiXCR on the reads. Altogether about 740,000 distinct CDR3 sequences are present, 35% to 45% being singletons, with the ten largest covering about 2.8%. This clonotype was detected once. Its antigen is undetermined. Sequenced input: PBMCs. This clonotype was sampled from a human donor in good health (CMV status not recorded). Some clones in this sample may be carry-over from other donors' samples. This chain links TRBV20-1 with TRBJ2-1; TRBD2 matches at 10 bases. The DNA for the CDR3 is TGCAGTGCTAGAGCCGGGACTAGCGTCAATGAGCAGTTCTTC. This codes for CSARAGTSVNEQFF.